This T cell receptor (beta chain) is drawn from a study of shared clonotypes between healthy human individuals. The study, taken as a whole, reports: Several donors showed sharing of 4.5% to 6% of naive CD4 clonotypes. It was expected that sequencing depth would affect clonotype sharing among donors. What rarefaction showed was incomplete sorted-subset sequencing despite large depth.

Regarding this clone: Its antigen remains unknown.

TCRdb keeps only in-frame clones here, not all; method: immunoSEQ multiplex PCR. The table shows about 2.4 million clones, with over 85% occurring only once. The germline gives CDR1 MNHEY, CDR2 SMNVEV (reference sequence). The CDR3 is 13 amino acids. The V and J ends lost 3 bases and 10 bases respectively, with 10 bases between them. The sequence was collected from a man between 18 and 29 years old in good health. Some clones in this sample may be carry-over from other donors' samples. Material for sequencing was naive CD4+ T cells from PBMCs. Subset noted: CD45RA+ positively selected. The V call is TRBV27, the J call TRBJ1-6; D uncertain. The CDR3 DNA sequence: TGTGCCAGCAGTTTGCCAACGAGATCACCCCTCCACTTT. As protein: CASSLPTRSPLHF.